Listed here is a single TCR delta chain. Its recognized antigen is unknown. No much larger clone is present one base from it, and per-base qualities are unavailable. This record comes from a study of delta chains in infants with herpesvirus infections (dated 2023 in TCRdb). Looking at the study overall: A Ugandan infant birth cohort was prospectively followed from birth to characterize gammadelta T cell responses to primary cytomegalovirus (CMV) infection. The study searched for a public fetal Vdelta1/Vgamma8 gammadelta TCR clonotype in infants who acquired CMV infection after birth. gammadelta TCRs were sequenced from PBMC obtained from 18 CMV-infected infants (one congenitally infected) and several CMV-uninfected infants for whom sufficient sample was available. Infant blood samples fell into approximate age groups of 1.5, 4, 8 and 12 months. Belgian fetal and cord blood gammadelta TCR data that had been published previously were included solely for comparison and were not produced in this cohort. Overall results and qualifications from the work: The public clonotype was found only at the first time point after infection and was absent in uninfected infants and in those infected after 120 days. Of around 18 CMV-infected infants, several carried the public Vdelta1 clonotype: the congenitally infected infant plus three who were infected postnatally before 120 days of age. Within Vdelta1 cells, the frequency of the public clonotype appeared to be inversely correlated with age at infection and to decay rapidly, seemingly not persisting past roughly two months. Presence of the public clonotype at levels below the detection limit might still occur in CMV-uninfected infants. A small sample size and the lack of race- or environment-matched controls were noted by the authors, because CMV is acquired by nearly all Ugandans before adulthood.

Trimming accounts for 1 base at V and 0 bases at J, while the number of junction bases matched to no gene is 27. Reading from cysteine to phenylalanine, the CDR3 counts 25 amino acids. Just the 75-base CDR3 DNA is kept, in frame starting at base 1. CDR1 and CDR2, per the germline V gene, are TSWWSYY and QGS. The library was generated by RT-PCR. To generate TCR cDNA, RNA from PBMC was reverse transcribed using SuperScript II together with primers specific for the gamma chain and the delta chain. Purification of cDNA was performed with AMPure XP beads, after which the cDNA was amplified and indexed with Illumina adapters by means of the Nextera XT Index Kit. An Illumina MiSeq with a V2 300-cycle kit was used to sequence the gammadelta TCR libraries. Turning to the authors' computational methods: Using MiXCR v2.1.12, CDR3 sequences were assembled, and reads were mapped onto D, J and V genes obtained from GenBank. Repertoire analyses of the CDR3 clonotypes were performed with VDJtools v1.2.1. With CATT, TCRdb called clones again from the public reads; duplicate DNA rows were later joined. These V and J calls originate from TCRdb's pipeline instead of the authors' own analysis. This sample lists fewer than 1,500 delta-chain clones; 25% to 35% were detected once. The ten largest clones add up to about 9.5% of the sample.

Infants were enrolled after their mothers, pregnant women receiving prenatal care in Kampala, Uganda, were recruited, and documentation of maternal HIV status was required. Families received weekly visits, and collection of infant clinical information, oral swabs and peripheral blood began at 6 weeks of age and continued every 4 months after that. Blood was drawn into heparin tubes, and PBMC were separated by Ficoll-Paque density gradient centrifugation and then cryopreserved. This sample comprised peripheral blood, obtained at time point 2 of longitudinal follow-up. The chain was built from TRDV1 and TRDJ1, and 12 junction bases match TRDD3. The sequence came from a human donor who was a Ugandan infant, either HIV-exposed or HIV-unexposed (not recorded which). CDR3 protein: CALGEPHSGGQYWGILGAYTDKLIF. The DNA sequence is TGTGCTCTTGGGGAACCCCATTCCGGGGGACAGTACTGGGGGATACTTGGGGCGTACACCGATAAACTCATCTTT.